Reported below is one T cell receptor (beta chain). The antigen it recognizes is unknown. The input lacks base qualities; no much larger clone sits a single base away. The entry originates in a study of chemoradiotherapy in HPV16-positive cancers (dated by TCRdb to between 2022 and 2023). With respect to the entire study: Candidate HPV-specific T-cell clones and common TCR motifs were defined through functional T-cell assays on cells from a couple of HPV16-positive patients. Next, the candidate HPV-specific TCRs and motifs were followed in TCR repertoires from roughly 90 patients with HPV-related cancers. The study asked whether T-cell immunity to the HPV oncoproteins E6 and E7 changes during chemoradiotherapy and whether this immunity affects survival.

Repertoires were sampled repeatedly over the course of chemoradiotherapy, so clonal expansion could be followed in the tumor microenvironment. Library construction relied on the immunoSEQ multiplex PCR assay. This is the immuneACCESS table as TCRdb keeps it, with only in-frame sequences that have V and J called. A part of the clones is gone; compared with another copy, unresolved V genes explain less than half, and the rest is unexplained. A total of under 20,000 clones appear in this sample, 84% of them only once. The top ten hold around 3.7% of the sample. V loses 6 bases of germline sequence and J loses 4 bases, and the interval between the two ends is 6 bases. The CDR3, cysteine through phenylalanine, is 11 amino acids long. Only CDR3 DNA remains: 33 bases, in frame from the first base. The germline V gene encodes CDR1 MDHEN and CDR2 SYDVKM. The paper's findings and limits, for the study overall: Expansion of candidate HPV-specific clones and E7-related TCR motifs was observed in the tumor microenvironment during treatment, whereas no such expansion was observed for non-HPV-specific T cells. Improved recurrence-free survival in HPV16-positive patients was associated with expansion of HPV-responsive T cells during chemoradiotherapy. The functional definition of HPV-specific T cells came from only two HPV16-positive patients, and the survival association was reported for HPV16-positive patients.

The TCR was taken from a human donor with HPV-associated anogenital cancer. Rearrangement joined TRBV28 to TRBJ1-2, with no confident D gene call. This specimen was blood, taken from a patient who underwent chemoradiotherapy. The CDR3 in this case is CASRDTYGYTF. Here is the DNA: TGTGCCAGCAGGGATACCTATGGCTACACCTTC.